This TCR beta chain was identified in a study of T cells in women clearing cervical HPV infection. Study context: Control women cleared a single incident HPV16 infection within 12 months.

Each participant carried one incident cervical HPV16 infection only. The data were produced by immunoSEQ multiplex PCR, yet TCRdb's version contains in-frame clones alone and is incomplete. Here the sample table reports about 45,000 clones. Trimming removed 4 bases from V and 4 bases from J, with 20 bases in between. This CDR3 comprises 16 residues. Germline assignment: CDR1 SGHRS and CDR2 YFSETQ. A word on this clone: The CDR3 goes on 3 residues after the read ends, and that part is filled in from the germline J gene.

The sequence was collected from a woman aged 18 to 75 with a cervical HPV16 infection that either progressed to CIN3+ or cleared (not recorded which). The material sequenced was blood buffy coat. The chain recombines TRBV5-1 with TRBJ1-1; D gene ambiguous. The CDR3 bases that were read are TGCGCCAGCAGCCCACTCGTGGCGGCACATGGCACTGAA. Amino acids: CASSPLVAAHGTE. The full CDR3 is CASSPLVAAHGTEAFF.